This TCR beta chain emerged from a study of OX40 agonist ivuxolimab in advanced cancers. Overall study: Patients with hepatocellular carcinoma, melanoma, renal cell or head and neck cancer made up the dose-escalation patients.

TCRdb's table, derived via immunoSEQ multiplex PCR, lists solely in-frame clones and lacks some. Of 55,000 or so clones listed, around 90% are singletons. This CDR3 region has 20 residues. Germline V lookup: CDR1 MGHRA, CDR2 YSYEKL. Trimming removed 1 base from V and 4 bases from J; junction bases left unmatched: 11. The sequence came from an adult with an advanced solid tumor such as melanoma, head and neck, liver or kidney cancer. The material sequenced was CD4+ or CD8+ T cells sorted from blood, taken in a trial of the OX40 agonist ivuxolimab. The chain employs TRBV4-1 and TRBJ2-2; 14 nucleotides line up with TRBD2. CDR3 sequence: CASSQGSRRLAGGTTGELFF. For the CDR3, the DNA is TGCGCCAGCAGCCAAGGTAGTAGGAGACTAGCGGGAGGGACCACCGGGGAGCTGTTTTTT.